This TCR beta chain was retrieved from a study of cytomegalovirus exposure and HLA in healthy donors. PCR primers comprised 60 Vbeta and 13 Jbeta primers. The table came from immunoSEQ multiplex PCR; TCRdb's copy has only in-frame clones and leaves some out. In the table there are more than 95,000 clones, 78% of which are singletons. This CDR3 region has 13 residues. V lost 3 bases to trimming and J lost 5 bases, with 8 bases between them. The germline V gene encodes CDR1 MNHEY and CDR2 SMNVEV (reference sequence). The V and J genes are TRBV27 and TRBJ2-1, with a possible D match to TRBD2 (6 bases). The sample consisted of PBMCs. The receptor's source is a woman between 40 and 55 years old in good health and CMV-seronegative. CDR3 DNA sequence: TGTGCCAGCAGTTTCGGAGGGAACAATGAGCAGTTCTTC. Translation: CASSFGGNNEQFF.